These 23 T cell receptor beta chains share one sample of origin, sequenced in a study of CXCR3-negative and CXCR3-positive naive CD8 T cells (dated by TCRdb to between 2018 and 2020). Sequencing instrument: NextSeq 550. The Human TCR Profiling Kit (MiLaboratory) was used to make UMI-labeled 5' RACE TRB cDNA libraries. Following reprocessing of the reads by TCRdb, the data hold one row per CDR3 protein sequence and no DNA is available. The sample table gives 45,000 to 60,000 distinct CDR3 sequences. Approximately 0.42% of the sample belongs to the ten largest clones. Sequencing was done on a sample of naive CXCR3- CD8+ T cells from blood. This specimen's cell subset or site label, interpreted: CD45RO-CCR7+CD27+CD95- naive CD8+ T cells lacking CXCR3 (TNR3-). The receptor set was obtained from a human donor in good health. Some clones in this sample may be carry-over from other donors' samples.

V gene TRBV5-1 combines with J gene TRBJ2-1; without DNA, the TCRdb call of TRBD2 cannot be checked. Germline CDR1 and CDR2: SGHRS and YFSETQ. CDR3 size: 15 residues. CDR3 in amino acids: CASLLSGGSYNEQFF.

This sequence joins TRBV29-1 and TRBJ2-7; TCRdb calls TRBD1, which cannot be checked without DNA. Per the germline V gene, CDR1 is SQVTM and CDR2 is ANQGSEA. The CDR3 runs 13 residues. The CDR3 loop reads CSVVLRGRNEQYF.

The genes are TRBV29-1 and TRBJ2-1; absent DNA, TCRdb's TRBD2 call cannot be checked. Germline V CDR1 and CDR2: SQVTM, ANQGSEA. The CDR3 is made up of 15 amino acids. The CDR3 here is CSVLGLAGGGNEQFF.

V is TRBV27 and J is TRBJ1-1; TCRdb selects TRBD1, and the lack of DNA leaves this call unchecked. The CDR3 has 15 amino acids. Germline CDR1 reads MNHEY; CDR2 reads SMNVEV (reference sequence). This CDR3 reads CASSKLTGANTEAFF.

CDR3 in amino acids: CSVEGLTANYGYTF. The gene calls are TRBV29-1 and TRBJ1-2. The CDR3 is 14 residues long. Germline CDR1 and CDR2: SQVTM and ANQGSEA.

V usage is TRBV7-2 and J usage is TRBJ2-2; TCRdb indicates TRBD1, and absent DNA this call remains unverified. The CDR3 contains 19 residues. CDR1 is SGHTA, CDR2 FQGNSA, per germline. The CDR3 loop is CASSLDGGRGQGHTGELFF.

The chain's CDR3 is CSVETGQGKPYEQYF. The rearrangement joins TRBV29-1 to TRBJ2-7; the D call from TCRdb, TRBD1, cannot be confirmed without DNA. The CDR3 is 15 residues long. Germline lookup yields CDR1 SQVTM and CDR2 ANQGSEA.

The chain has TRBV7-9 and TRBJ2-6; the D call of TRBD1 rests on TCRdb alone, since no DNA is present to check it. CDR3 length equals 17 residues. The germline V gene encodes CDR1 SEHNR and CDR2 FQNEAQ (reference sequence). CDR3 sequence reads: CASSPGTGTFGANVLTF.

V usage is TRBV20-1 and J usage is TRBJ2-5; TCRdb's D call, TRBD1, is unchecked because there is no DNA. This CDR3 contains 14 residues. The germline V gene encodes CDR1 DFQATT and CDR2 SNEGSKA (reference sequence). CDR3: CSARDPGQMETQYF.

The CDR3 reads CSATGADGYTF. The J gene is TRBJ1-2, the V gene TRBV20-1; TCRdb returns TRBD1, unconfirmable since there is no DNA. This CDR3 is 11 amino acids long. Germline CDR1 DFQATT, CDR2 SNEGSKA (reference sequence).

The chain links TRBV12-3 or TRBV12-4 to TRBJ2-7; TCRdb reports TRBD1, a call that lacks DNA to check it against. CDR3 length: 16 amino acids. The CDR3 sequence is CASSWALTGGSYEQYF.

J is TRBJ2-3 and V is TRBV13. The CDR3 totals 13 residues. Looked up from germline, CDR1 is PRHDT and CDR2 is FYEKMQ (reference sequence). CDR3 in amino acids: CASSLASADTQYF.

V and J are TRBV29-1 and TRBJ2-1; the TCRdb D gene call, TRBD2, has no DNA to confirm it. This CDR3 has 14 amino acids. The germline gives CDR1 SQVTM, CDR2 ANQGSEA. The CDR3 protein is CSVVGGGLENEQFF.

The V gene is TRBV28, the J gene TRBJ2-7; TCRdb's assignment of TRBD1 cannot be checked, as there is no DNA. CDR3 length equals 15 residues. CDR1 MDHEN and CDR2 SYDVKM come from the germline V gene. CDR3 residues: CASSLIQTGSYEQYF.

This rearrangement joins TRBV7-2 to TRBJ2-1. Germline V CDR1 and CDR2: SGHTA, FQGNSA. This CDR3 is 15 amino acids long. CDR3 protein: CASRNTRVSYNEQFF.

The chain is built from TRBV7-9 and TRBJ2-1; TCRdb selects TRBD2, and the lack of DNA leaves this call unchecked. Per germline, CDR1 SEHNR and CDR2 FQNEAQ (reference sequence). CDR3 length: 17 amino acids. The CDR3 region is CASSPGEAGSSYNEQFF.

The CDR3 sequence is CSAPEGLGSYYGYTF. The rearrangement joins TRBV20-1 to TRBJ1-2; the TCRdb D gene call, TRBD1, has no DNA to confirm it. This CDR3 spans 15 amino acids. In germline, CDR1 is DFQATT, CDR2 SNEGSKA (reference sequence).

The chain couples TRBV6-2 or TRBV6-3 to TRBJ2-1; TCRdb indicates TRBD1, and absent DNA this call remains unverified. The CDR3 is 14 residues long. The germline V gene has CDR1 MNHEY and CDR2 SVGEGT. CDR3 protein: CASSRWGGVNEQFF.

The chain links TRBV9 to TRBJ1-1. The CDR3 has 15 amino acids. CDR1 is SGDLS, CDR2 YYNGEE, per germline. CDR3 amino acids: CASSVRRDRNTEAFF.

CDR3 region: CSVERVKSSYNEQFF. The chain employs TRBV29-1 and TRBJ2-1. CDR1 is SQVTM and CDR2 is ANQGSEA in the germline V gene. CDR3 length equals 15 residues.

J is TRBJ2-1 and V is TRBV21-1; TCRdb calls TRBD2, which cannot be checked without DNA. TRBV21-1 is noted as a pseudogene. The CDR3 is 16 residues long. This CDR3 is CASIPSPEGSYNEQFF.

V and J are TRBV6-6 and TRBJ1-2; absent DNA, TCRdb's TRBD1 call cannot be checked. Germline V gives CDR1 MNHNY, CDR2 SVGAGI (reference sequence). The CDR3 sequence is 17 residues long. The CDR3 spells CASSYSGLKTLIDGYTF.

The chain links TRBV7-2 to TRBJ2-5. Germline V gene lookup returns CDR1 SGHTA and CDR2 FQGNSA. CDR3 length equals 15 residues. The CDR3 spells CASSLAGSIQETQYF. The full variable domain, in which reference TRBV7-2 and TRBJ2-5 provide the parts outside the CDR3, is GAGVSQSPSNKVTEKGKDVELRCDPISGHTALYWYRQSLGQGLEFLIYFQGNSAPDKSGLPSDRFSAERTGGSVSTLTIQRTQQEDSAVYLCASSLAGSIQETQYFGPGTRLLVL.